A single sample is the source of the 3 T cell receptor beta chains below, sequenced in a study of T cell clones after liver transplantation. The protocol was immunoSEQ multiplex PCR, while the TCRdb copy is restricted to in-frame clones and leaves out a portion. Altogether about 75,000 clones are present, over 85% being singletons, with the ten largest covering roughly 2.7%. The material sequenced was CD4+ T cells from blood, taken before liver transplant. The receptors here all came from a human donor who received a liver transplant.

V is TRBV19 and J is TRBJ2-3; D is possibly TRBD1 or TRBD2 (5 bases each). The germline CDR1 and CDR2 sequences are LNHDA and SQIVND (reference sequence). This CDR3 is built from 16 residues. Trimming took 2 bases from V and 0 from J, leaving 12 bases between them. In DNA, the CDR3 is TGTGCCAGTAGTATATTGCCGGGACCTAGCACAGATACGCAGTATTTT. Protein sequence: CASSILPGPSTDTQYF.

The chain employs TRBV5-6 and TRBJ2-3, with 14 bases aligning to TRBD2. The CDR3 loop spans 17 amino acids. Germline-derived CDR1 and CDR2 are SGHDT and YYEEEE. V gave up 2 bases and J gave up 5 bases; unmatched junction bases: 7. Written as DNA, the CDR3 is TGTGCCAGCAGCTTTGGGAGACTAGCGGGAGGGATAGATACGCAGTATTTT. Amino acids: CASSFGRLAGGIDTQYF.

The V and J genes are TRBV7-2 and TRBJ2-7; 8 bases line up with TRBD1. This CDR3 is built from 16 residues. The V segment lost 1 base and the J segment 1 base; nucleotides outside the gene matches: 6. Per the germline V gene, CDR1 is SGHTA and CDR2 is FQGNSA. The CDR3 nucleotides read TGTGCCAGCAGCTTAGTCGGGACAGGTTATTCCTACGAGCAGTACTTC. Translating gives CASSLVGTGYSYEQYF.